Below, one T cell receptor beta chain is given with its context. The repertoire was sequenced with immunoSEQ multiplex PCR; TCRdb's copy has only in-frame clones and lacks some. The table lists 55,000 to 70,000 clones, around 83% of them singletons. The data are from a study of OX40 agonist ivuxolimab in advanced cancers. For the study at large: Patients were treated with ivuxolimab, an agonistic anti-OX40 (CD134) antibody. At 65% to 85% male, the cohort had a mean age of about 60 years, ranging from 23 to 79.

The junction had 2 bases not matched to a gene; V was cut back by 3 bases and J by 5 bases. This CDR3 comprises 16 residues. Germline-derived CDR1 and CDR2 are LNHDA and SQIVND (reference sequence). The clonotype was recovered from an adult with an advanced solid tumor such as melanoma, head and neck, liver or kidney cancer. The sample in question was CD4+ or CD8+ T cells sorted from blood, obtained in a trial of the OX40 agonist ivuxolimab. The chain carries TRBV19 and TRBJ2-1; 15 bases match TRBD2. Written as DNA, the CDR3 is TGTGCCAGTAGTATCGGACTAGCGGGGGGGCACAATGAGCAGTTCTTC. Amino acid sequence: CASSIGLAGGHNEQFF.